Listed below are T cell receptor beta chains from one sample, sequenced in a study of T cell repertoires in cytomegalovirus infection. MiXCR was run by TCRdb on the reads, yielding one entry per CDR3 protein. This sample has roughly 110,000 distinct CDR3 sequences, with under 35% found just once. These receptors' antigens are unknown. Sequencing was performed on CD8+ T cells from cultured PBMCs, taken from culture after CMV antigen stimulation. The source is a human donor in good health (CMV status not recorded). Some clones in this sample may be carry-over from other donors' samples. Each CDR3 is given with its conserved first and last residue. The order of the fields is V gene, J gene, clone size, CDR3 protein. Not all rows give a size; the values are once, few, many and, for expanded clones, a class.

TRBV4-1,TRBJ2-7,NA,CASSQDSAGEWKQYF
TRBV7-9,TRBJ1-1,few,CASSPRDRNAEAFF
TRBV4-1,TRBJ2-3,few,CASSPVGGTDTQYF
TRBV5-4,TRBJ2-2,NA,CASSLAGLAGGTGELFF
TRBV12-3/TRBV12-4,TRBJ2-1,NA,CASRQALEATGQFF
TRBV6-5,TRBJ2-7,few,CASSYSRGNDYEQYF
TRBV7-6,TRBJ2-3,NA,CASSLTSGGDGTQYF
TRBV7-3,TRBJ2-3,few,CASSPPTSGGADTQYF
TRBV7-9,TRBJ2-3,NA,CASSDGAGGPTDTQYF
TRBV5-6,TRBJ1-1,NA,CASSLSTGVRVGAFF
TRBV27,TRBJ2-1,many,CASSTGTSGVDEQFF
TRBV5-4,TRBJ1-2,NA,CASSLEQGNTNYGYTF
TRBV6-1,TRBJ2-1,NA,CASSEAGTATEQFF
TRBV28,TRBJ2-7,many,CASSLSGGGGNEQYF
TRBV10-3,TRBJ2-1,NA,CAIFDAYPNEQFF
TRBV2,TRBJ1-1,many,CASLEAIGLNTEAFF
TRBV12-3/TRBV12-4,TRBJ2-7,NA,CASSGRSSYEQYF
TRBV6-2/TRBV6-3,TRBJ2-4,NA,CASSYGEDARISKNIQYF
TRBV6-2/TRBV6-3,TRBJ2-7,few,CASSQRTYEQYF
TRBV20-1,TRBJ1-1,many,CSAHFRDRGWAFF
TRBV11-2,TRBJ1-5,few,CASSPQGNQPQHF
TRBV6-2/TRBV6-3,TRBJ2-4,many,CASGKTGVLGIQYF
TRBV7-2,TRBJ2-4,many,CASSLAIQGWDIQYF
TRBV7-9,TRBJ1-1,NA,CASIGPMNTEAFF
TRBV12-3/TRBV12-4,TRBJ2-2,NA,CASSIGTANTGELFF
TRBV5-4,TRBJ1-1,once,CASSPPGFGGDTEAFF
TRBV4-3,TRBJ2-1,few,CASSQVQGLLSLNEQFF
TRBV4-1,TRBJ1-1,NA,CASSQESGAKTEAFF
TRBV12-3/TRBV12-4,TRBJ2-7,NA,CASRGEGDYEQYF
TRBV6-2/TRBV6-3,TRBJ2-4,NA,CASSYSWGQAKNIQYF
TRBV7-2,TRBJ1-6,many,CASSLEWGSYNSPLHF
TRBV6-1,TRBJ1-3,NA,CASSSRWVVYGNTIYF
TRBV7-6,TRBJ2-3,NA,CASSLAGVADTQYF
TRBV19,TRBJ1-5,few,CASSPWAGLSNPQPQHF
TRBV7-3,TRBJ2-2,many,CASSLYRREVGPGELFF
TRBV6-1,TRBJ1-1,NA,CASSEDRGPTAEAFF
TRBV2,TRBJ1-1,NA,CASWSGGEAFF